The rows below give T cell receptor beta chains drawn from one sample of a study of blood T cell repertoires in COVID-19. Profiled with immunoSEQ multiplex PCR; TCRdb holds only in-frame clones, not every one. The sample holds over 200,000 clones, less than 90% seen once. Sequenced material: PBMCs or T cells enriched from blood (not recorded which). The receptors originated from a woman aged 30 to 39 who had been exposed to COVID-19. Both conserved end residues are part of each CDR3. Fields, in order: V gene, D gene, J gene, clone size, CDR3 protein, CDR3 DNA. The D gene is left open where the match is weak. Clone size appears in some rows only: once, few, many, or a class for an expanded clone.

v_gene: TRBV7-8
d_gene: -
j_gene: TRBJ2-6
abundance: few
CDR3aa: CASSFGQGSSGANVLTF
CDR3nt: TGTGCCAGCAGCTTCGGGCAGGGAAGTTCTGGGGCCAACGTCCTGACTTTC

v_gene: TRBV25-1
d_gene: -
j_gene: TRBJ2-3
abundance: -
CDR3aa: CASSESRVMGDTQYF
CDR3nt: TGTGCCAGCAGTGAATCACGGGTTATGGGAGATACGCAGTATTTT

v_gene: TRBV5-5
d_gene: -
j_gene: TRBJ2-7
abundance: -
CDR3aa: CASSLDRVVLGEQYF
CDR3nt: TGTGCCAGCAGCTTGGACAGGGTGGTTTTAGGTGAGCAGTACTTC

v_gene: TRBV24-1
d_gene: -
j_gene: TRBJ1-1
abundance: -
CDR3aa: CATRSTGEGNTEAFF
CDR3nt: TGTGCCACCAGATCGACAGGAGAGGGGAACACTGAAGCTTTCTTT

v_gene: TRBV5-1
d_gene: -
j_gene: TRBJ1-1
abundance: -
CDR3aa: CASSITGRENTEAFF
CDR3nt: TGCGCCAGCAGCATAACAGGGAGGGAGAACACTGAAGCTTTCTTT

v_gene: TRBV30
d_gene: -
j_gene: TRBJ1-2
abundance: -
CDR3aa: CAWSVGETRANYGYTF
CDR3nt: TGTGCCTGGAGTGTAGGGGAAACCAGAGCTAACTATGGCTACACCTTC

v_gene: TRBV29-1
d_gene: TRBD1
j_gene: TRBJ1-4
abundance: -
CDR3aa: CSVEFGTGGREKLFF
CDR3nt: TGCAGCGTTGAGTTCGGGACAGGGGGCAGGGAAAAACTGTTTTTT

v_gene: TRBV2
d_gene: -
j_gene: TRBJ2-3
abundance: -
CDR3aa: CARVAGQGSTQYF
CDR3nt: TGTGCCAGGGTTGCGGGGCAGGGTAGTACGCAGTATTTT

v_gene: TRBV11-2
d_gene: TRBD1
j_gene: TRBJ1-2
abundance: -
CDR3aa: CASSPTRGSYGYTF
CDR3nt: TGTGCCAGCAGCCCGACCAGGGGGAGCTATGGCTACACCTTC

v_gene: TRBV19
d_gene: -
j_gene: TRBJ1-2
abundance: -
CDR3aa: CASSHLGGGGYGYTF
CDR3nt: TGTGCCAGTAGCCACCTCGGTGGGGGCGGCTATGGCTACACCTTC

v_gene: TRBV19
d_gene: TRBD2
j_gene: TRBJ2-5
abundance: -
CDR3aa: CASSIGPGGRQETQYF
CDR3nt: TGTGCCAGTAGTATAGGTCCGGGGGGGCGCCAAGAGACCCAGTACTTC

v_gene: TRBV7-3
d_gene: TRBD1
j_gene: TRBJ2-5
abundance: -
CDR3aa: CASSLSGTATQETQYF
CDR3nt: TGTGCCAGCAGCTTATCCGGGACAGCCACCCAAGAGACCCAGTACTTC

v_gene: TRBV5-1
d_gene: -
j_gene: TRBJ2-1
abundance: -
CDR3aa: CASSRGGPNEQFF
CDR3nt: TGCGCCAGCAGCAGGGGGGGACCTAATGAACAGTTCTTC

v_gene: TRBV11-2
d_gene: -
j_gene: TRBJ1-1
abundance: -
CDR3aa: CASSLVGGHTEAFF
CDR3nt: TGTGCCAGCAGCTTAGTCGGGGGGCACACTGAAGCTTTCTTT

v_gene: TRBV4-2
d_gene: -
j_gene: TRBJ1-1
abundance: once
CDR3aa: CASSQAGTVQGTHTEAFF
CDR3nt: TGTGCCAGCAGCCAAGCCGGGACCGTACAGGGAACTCACACTGAAGCTTTCTTT

v_gene: TRBV5-6
d_gene: TRBD1
j_gene: TRBJ2-7
abundance: -
CDR3aa: CASSPGTGDYEQYF
CDR3nt: TGTGCCAGCAGCCCCGGGACAGGGGACTACGAGCAGTACTTC

v_gene: TRBV27
d_gene: TRBD2
j_gene: TRBJ2-5
abundance: -
CDR3aa: CASSLLGLAGISQETQYF
CDR3nt: TGTGCCAGCAGTTTATTGGGCCTAGCGGGGATATCACAAGAGACCCAGTACTTC

v_gene: TRBV10-3
d_gene: TRBD1
j_gene: TRBJ2-4
abundance: -
CDR3aa: CAANSGTGASHIQYF
CDR3nt: TGTGCCGCCAACTCCGGGACAGGGGCTTCCCATATTCAGTACTTC

v_gene: TRBV24-1
d_gene: TRBD2
j_gene: TRBJ2-2
abundance: -
CDR3aa: CATSETGGPRELFF
CDR3nt: TGTGCCACCAGTGAGACGGGGGGGCCCCGGGAGCTGTTTTTT

v_gene: TRBV10-2
d_gene: TRBD1
j_gene: TRBJ2-1
abundance: -
CDR3aa: CAIGQGADNEQFF
CDR3nt: TGCGCCATTGGACAGGGGGCCGACAATGAGCAGTTCTTC

v_gene: TRBV7-6
d_gene: -
j_gene: TRBJ2-1
abundance: -
CDR3aa: CASSYPPRNEQFF
CDR3nt: TGTGCCAGCAGCTACCCCCCCAGAAATGAGCAGTTCTTC

v_gene: TRBV7-8
d_gene: TRBD2
j_gene: TRBJ2-5
abundance: -
CDR3aa: CASSPGGLAGRETQYF
CDR3nt: TGTGCCAGCAGCCCGGGGGGACTAGCGGGAAGGGAGACCCAGTACTTC

v_gene: TRBV5-1
d_gene: -
j_gene: TRBJ1-2
abundance: -
CDR3aa: CASSLGPGELNYGYTF
CDR3nt: TGCGCCAGCAGCTTGGGTCCAGGGGAACTTAACTATGGCTACACCTTC

v_gene: TRBV6-1
d_gene: -
j_gene: TRBJ1-3
abundance: -
CDR3aa: CASSEGPGSGNTIYF
CDR3nt: TGTGCCAGCAGTGAAGGCCCAGGCTCTGGAAACACCATATATTTT

v_gene: TRBV5-1
d_gene: -
j_gene: TRBJ1-1
abundance: -
CDR3aa: CASRTSTGAKNTEAFF
CDR3nt: TGCGCCAGCAGAACGTCGACGGGAGCGAAGAACACTGAAGCTTTCTTT

v_gene: TRBV7-6
d_gene: -
j_gene: TRBJ1-6
abundance: once
CDR3aa: CASSLGSNSPLHF
CDR3nt: TGTGCCAGCAGCTTAGGGAGCAATTCACCCCTCCACTTT

v_gene: TRBV20-1
d_gene: TRBD1
j_gene: TRBJ1-2
abundance: -
CDR3aa: CSASPGQVYGF
CDR3nt: TGCAGTGCTTCGCCGGGACAGGTTTACGGCTTC

v_gene: TRBV9
d_gene: TRBD1
j_gene: TRBJ1-4
abundance: -
CDR3aa: CASSVGQGNYEKLFF
CDR3nt: TGTGCCAGCAGCGTAGGACAGGGGAATTATGAAAAACTGTTTTTT

v_gene: TRBV10-1
d_gene: TRBD1
j_gene: TRBJ2-7
abundance: -
CDR3aa: CASSPGQGLYEQYF
CDR3nt: TGCGCCAGCAGCCCGGGACAGGGGCTATACGAGCAGTACTTC

v_gene: TRBV5-1
d_gene: -
j_gene: TRBJ1-3
abundance: -
CDR3aa: CASSLDTASGNTIYF
CDR3nt: TGCGCCAGCAGCTTGGACACCGCCTCTGGAAACACCATATATTTT

v_gene: TRBV5-1
d_gene: TRBD1
j_gene: TRBJ2-7
abundance: -
CDR3aa: CASSWDSTSYEQYF
CDR3nt: TGCGCCAGCAGCTGGGACAGTACCTCCTACGAGCAGTACTTC

v_gene: TRBV5-1
d_gene: -
j_gene: TRBJ1-4
abundance: -
CDR3aa: CASSDPTGMNEKLFF
CDR3nt: TGCGCCAGCAGCGACCCGACAGGAATGAATGAAAAACTGTTTTTT

v_gene: TRBV28
d_gene: TRBD1
j_gene: TRBJ1-2
abundance: -
CDR3aa: CASSPWTGDNYGYTF
CDR3nt: TGTGCCAGCAGTCCTTGGACAGGAGATAACTATGGCTACACCTTC

v_gene: TRBV6-1
d_gene: -
j_gene: TRBJ2-2
abundance: -
CDR3aa: CASSEFRQVVAGELFF
CDR3nt: TGTGCCAGCAGTGAATTTAGACAGGTCGTAGCCGGGGAGCTGTTTTTT

v_gene: TRBV28
d_gene: -
j_gene: TRBJ1-4
abundance: -
CDR3aa: CATSQVATNEKLFF
CDR3nt: TGTGCCACCTCCCAGGTTGCAACTAATGAAAAACTGTTTTTT

v_gene: TRBV5-5
d_gene: TRBD1
j_gene: TRBJ1-5
abundance: once
CDR3aa: CASSLVLQGALRGPQHF
CDR3nt: TGTGCCAGCAGCTTGGTTTTACAGGGGGCCCTCCGAGGGCCCCAGCATTTT

v_gene: TRBV19
d_gene: -
j_gene: TRBJ1-5
abundance: -
CDR3aa: CASSIVRSNQPQHF
CDR3nt: TGTGCCAGTAGTATAGTGAGAAGCAATCAGCCCCAGCATTTT

v_gene: TRBV7-8
d_gene: -
j_gene: TRBJ1-4
abundance: -
CDR3aa: CATGRTPLATNEKLFF
CDR3nt: TGTGCCACCGGCAGGACACCTTTAGCAACTAATGAAAAACTGTTTTTT

v_gene: TRBV30
d_gene: -
j_gene: TRBJ2-1
abundance: -
CDR3aa: CAWRLSSYNEQFF
CDR3nt: TGTGCCTGGAGGCTGAGTTCCTACAATGAGCAGTTCTTC

v_gene: TRBV19
d_gene: -
j_gene: TRBJ1-3
abundance: once
CDR3aa: CASSIEPLSSGNTIYF
CDR3nt: TGTGCCAGTAGTATAGAACCGCTTAGCTCTGGAAACACCATATATTTT

v_gene: TRBV4-1
d_gene: TRBD1
j_gene: TRBJ2-2
abundance: -
CDR3aa: CASSHLPGQGVTGELFF
CDR3nt: TGCGCCAGCAGCCACCTACCGGGACAGGGCGTCACCGGGGAGCTGTTTTTT

v_gene: TRBV11-2
d_gene: -
j_gene: TRBJ2-2
abundance: many
CDR3aa: CASSYMDTNTGELFF
CDR3nt: TGTGCCAGCAGTTATATGGACACGAACACCGGGGAGCTGTTTTTT

v_gene: TRBV9
d_gene: TRBD2
j_gene: TRBJ2-5
abundance: -
CDR3aa: CASAKQAGNTLETQYF
CDR3nt: TGTGCCAGCGCCAAACAAGCGGGGAATACTTTAGAGACCCAGTACTTC

v_gene: TRBV27
d_gene: -
j_gene: TRBJ1-4
abundance: -
CDR3aa: CASSPLGGEKLFF
CDR3nt: TGTGCCAGCAGTCCACTCGGCGGGGAAAAACTGTTTTTT

v_gene: TRBV7-3
d_gene: -
j_gene: TRBJ1-3
abundance: -
CDR3aa: CASSSRLSSGNTIYF
CDR3nt: TGTGCCAGCAGCTCCAGACTAAGCTCTGGAAACACCATATATTTT

v_gene: TRBV3-1/TRBV3-2
d_gene: TRBD1
j_gene: TRBJ1-3
abundance: -
CDR3aa: CASSQEGQGTGNTIYF
CDR3nt: TGTGCCAGCAGCCAAGAGGGACAGGGGACAGGAAACACCATATATTTT